The table lists the clone carrying this T cell receptor (beta chain) with many counts. Antigen unknown. In TCRdb, the RT-PCR reads were re-called with MiXCR into one record per CDR3 protein. The table includes under 950,000 distinct CDR3 sequences, around 20% detected once. The data are from a study of response to subunit inactivated influenza vaccine. The study, taken as a whole, reports: The authors suggested that few new T cells are recruited per seasonal influenza vaccination.

Trimming took 6 bases from V and 7 from J, leaving 13 bases between them. The CDR3 runs to 13 residues. This TCR derives from a man aged 50-60 years who received an inactivated influenza vaccine. The sequences come from PBMCs from blood, collected 5 to 6 days after vaccination. This chain uses TRBV12-3 or TRBV12-4 with TRBJ2-1; D may be TRBD2 (5 bases). CDR3 sequence (DNA): TGTGCCAGCAGCGGAGGCGAGGCGAATGAGCAGTTCTTC. The encoded protein is CASSGGEANEQFF.